This T cell receptor (beta chain) was recovered during a study of identical twins. Each CDR3 protein gets one entry after TCRdb re-called the 5' RACE reads with MiXCR. This sample has 510,000 or so distinct CDR3 sequences, with approximately 16% found just once. This clonotype has more than one count but fewer than ten. Its target is not known. General observations from the study: Cord blood beta clonotypes present at high abundance carried fewer insertions; no such pattern appeared in memory repertoires. Monozygotic twin pairs showed more out-of-frame TCR alpha sharing than models estimated. Conclusions were drawn cross-sectionally by statistical analysis, without following the same donors.

In addition, the sample was reused for a study of yellow fever vaccine responses in identical twins.

This receptor was taken from a woman aged 18-30 years in good health. Material: CD4+ T cells sorted from blood.

The CDR3 bases are TGTGCCAGCAGCCAAGATGTTCAGGCTAGCGGGAGGGCGAATGAGCAGTTCTTC. This codes for CASSQDVQASGRANEQFF. The V and J genes are TRBV4-2 and TRBJ2-1; 12 bases fit TRBD2. Per the germline V gene, CDR1 is LGHNA and CDR2 is YNFKEQ. This CDR3 contains 18 residues. The ends lost 0 bases at V and 7 bases at J; junction bases unmatched: 10.